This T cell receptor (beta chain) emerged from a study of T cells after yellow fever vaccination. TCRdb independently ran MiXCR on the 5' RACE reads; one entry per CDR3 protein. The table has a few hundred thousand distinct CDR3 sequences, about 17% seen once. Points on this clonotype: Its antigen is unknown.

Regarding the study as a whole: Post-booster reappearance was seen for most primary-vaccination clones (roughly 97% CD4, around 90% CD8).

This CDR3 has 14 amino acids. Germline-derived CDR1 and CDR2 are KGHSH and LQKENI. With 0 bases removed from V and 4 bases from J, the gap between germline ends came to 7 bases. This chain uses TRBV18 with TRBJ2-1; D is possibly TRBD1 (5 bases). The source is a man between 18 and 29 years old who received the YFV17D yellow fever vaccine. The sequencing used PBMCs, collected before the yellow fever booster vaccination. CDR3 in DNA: TGTGCCAGCTCACCACCGGACAAGTACAATGAGCAGTTCTTC. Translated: CASSPPDKYNEQFF.